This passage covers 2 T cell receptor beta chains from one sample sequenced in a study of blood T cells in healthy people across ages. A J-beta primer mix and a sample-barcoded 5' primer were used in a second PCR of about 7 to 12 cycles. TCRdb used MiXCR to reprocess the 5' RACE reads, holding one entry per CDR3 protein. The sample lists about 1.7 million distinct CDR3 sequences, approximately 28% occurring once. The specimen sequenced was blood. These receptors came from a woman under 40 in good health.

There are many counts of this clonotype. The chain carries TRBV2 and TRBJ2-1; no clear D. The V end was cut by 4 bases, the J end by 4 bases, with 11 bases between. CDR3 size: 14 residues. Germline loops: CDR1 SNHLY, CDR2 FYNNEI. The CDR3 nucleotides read TGTGCCAGCAGTGCACTCGCGCAGTACAATGAGCAGTTCTTC. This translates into CASSALAQYNEQFF.

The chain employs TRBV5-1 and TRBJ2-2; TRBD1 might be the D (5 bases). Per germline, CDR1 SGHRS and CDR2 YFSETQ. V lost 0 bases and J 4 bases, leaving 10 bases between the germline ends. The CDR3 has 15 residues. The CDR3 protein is CASSLVTGSTGELFF. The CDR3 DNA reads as TGCGCCAGCAGCTTGGTAACAGGTTCCACCGGGGAGCTGTTTTTT. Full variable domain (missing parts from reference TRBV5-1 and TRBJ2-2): KAGVTQTPRYLIKTRGQQVTLSCSPISGHRSVSWYQQTPGQGLQFLFEYFSETQRNKGNFPGRFSGRQFSNSRSEMNVSTLELGDSALYLCASSLVTGSTGELFFGEGSRLTVL.